The 23 T cell receptor beta chains given below trace back to one sample, sequenced in a study of shared clonotypes between healthy human individuals. Cells designated naive CD8 were CD45RO-negative and were positively selected for CCR7, with terminally differentiated effector memory CD45RA+ cells excluded. Only in-frame clones appear in the TCRdb table, and some are missing; sequencing was by immunoSEQ multiplex PCR. This sample has some 2,000,000 clones, with 85% to 95% found just once. The sample taken for sequencing was naive CD8+ T cells sorted from blood. These receptors came from a man aged 18 to 29 in good health.

With respect to this clone: Other nucleotide sequences from this sample produce the same CDR3. The chain couples TRBV6-5 to TRBJ2-5; TRBD1 matches 7 bases. There are 16 residues in the CDR3. Germline CDR1 MNHEY, CDR2 SVGAGI. The V segment lost 2 bases and the J segment 2 bases; nucleotides outside the gene matches: 8. This chain's CDR3 is CASSYSTGEKQETQYF. CDR3 DNA sequence: TGTGCCAGCAGTTACAGTACAGGGGAGAAACAAGAGACCCAGTACTTC.

This clone was counted only a few times. This chain uses TRBV4-1 with TRBJ2-7; 7 bases line up with TRBD1. The CDR3 length is 14 residues. With 4 bases clipped from V and 3 bases from J, the junction kept 6 bases outside the gene matches. In germline, CDR1 is MGHRA, CDR2 YSYEKL. Written as DNA, the CDR3 is TGCGCCAGCAGCCCCTTCCGGGACAGCTACGAGCAGTACTTC. Translation: CASSPFRDSYEQYF.

This chain uses TRBV9 with TRBJ2-7; TRBD1 matches at 7 bases. J lost 3 bases, V lost 4 bases, and 10 bases had no gene match. The CDR3 is 15 residues long. Germline lookup yields CDR1 SGDLS and CDR2 YYNGEE. The chain's CDR3 is CASSPRDSVNYEQYF. The DNA of the CDR3 is TGTGCCAGCAGCCCTAGGGACAGCGTAAACTACGAGCAGTACTTC.

The chain uses TRBV28 and TRBJ2-5; D might be TRBD1 or TRBD2, each matching 6 bases. The germline CDR1 and CDR2 sequences are MDHEN and SYDVKM. This CDR3 contains 14 residues. V lost 3 bases, J lost 7 bases, and 15 bases lay in between. The DNA for the CDR3 is TGTGCCAGCAGTTTCCCGGGGGCCTCCGGGACCCAGTACTTC. This sequence encodes CASSFPGASGTQYF.

This CDR3 reads CASSQVWLAGTIAKNIQYF. For the CDR3, the DNA is TGCGCCAGCAGCCAAGTTTGGCTAGCGGGGACGATAGCCAAAAACATTCAGTACTTC. The J gene is TRBJ2-4, the V gene TRBV4-3, with TRBD2 matching over 9 bases. This CDR3 is built from 19 residues. Trimming cost V 1 base and J 0 bases; bases outside gene matches: 10. Germline V lookup: CDR1 LGHNA, CDR2 YSLEER.

The chain joins TRBV4-1 to TRBJ2-1, with D perhaps being TRBD1 or TRBD2 (6 bases each). Germline CDR1 and CDR2: MGHRA and YSYEKL. The V and J ends lost 0 bases and 12 bases respectively, with 12 bases between them. The CDR3 extends over 13 amino acids. The CDR3 sequence: CASSQEGGWWQFF. The CDR3 DNA reads TGCGCCAGCAGCCAAGAAGGGGGGTGGTGGCAGTTCTTC.

The chain joins TRBV7-9 to TRBJ2-2; the D gene is possibly TRBD2 (5 bases). CDR1 and CDR2 (germline): SEHNR, FQNEAQ (reference sequence). V dropped 3 bases and J dropped 8 bases, with 19 bases sitting between them. This CDR3 has 16 residues. CDR3 amino acids: CASSLSLGLRAGELFF. The CDR3, as DNA: TGTGCCAGCAGCTTGTCTTTAGGACTCCGAGCTGGGGAGCTGTTTTTT.

V usage is TRBV5-6 and J usage is TRBJ2-5; TRBD1 is a possible D gene (6 bases). The CDR3 totals 12 residues. Per the germline V gene, CDR1 is SGHDT and CDR2 is YYEEEE. The V gene lost 5 bases and the J gene lost 5 bases, with 10 bases spanning the gap. In DNA, the CDR3 is TGTGCCAGCAGTCCCACAGGGGAGACCCAGTACTTC. The encoded protein is CASSPTGETQYF.

J is TRBJ2-2 and V is TRBV7-6, with D perhaps matching TRBD1 (8 bases). The CDR3 loop spans 16 amino acids. Germline CDR1 and CDR2: SGHVS and FNYEAQ. V shed 1 base and J shed 4 bases, with 13 bases lying between them. CDR3 residues: CASSLVQGGSTGELFF. CDR3 DNA sequence: TGTGCCAGCAGCTTAGTACAGGGGGGGTCCACCGGGGAGCTGTTTTTT.

In regard to this clone: This specimen includes other DNA sequences encoding the same CDR3. The chain employs TRBV7-9 and TRBJ2-7; 7 nucleotides agree with TRBD1. V shed 6 bases and J 2 bases; nucleotides not matched to a gene: 10. Germline lookup yields CDR1 SEHNR and CDR2 FQNEAQ (reference sequence). The CDR3 contains 15 residues. CDR3 in amino acids: CASSSRQGSPYEQYF. The CDR3 DNA follows: TGTGCCAGCAGTTCCCGACAGGGTTCCCCCTACGAGCAGTACTTC.

The rearrangement uses TRBV30 and TRBJ1-2; TRBD1 might be the D (5 bases). The germline CDR1 and CDR2 sequences are GTSNPN and SVGIG (reference sequence). This CDR3 is built from 11 residues. V was trimmed by 8 bases and J by 7 bases, leaving 14 bases between them. CDR3: CAGEGAGGYTF. In nucleotides, the CDR3 is TGTGCCGGCGAAGGGGCTGGTGGCTACACCTTC.

The table lists this clone with a count of one. The V and J genes are TRBV9 and TRBJ2-1, with a possible D match to TRBD2 (6 bases). V was pared by 3 bases and J by 3 bases, with 22 bases between. The CDR3 runs 18 residues. From germline, CDR1 is SGDLS and CDR2 YYNGEE. CDR3 sequence reads: CASSDGSQGLLDYNEQFF. In nucleotides, the CDR3 is TGTGCCAGCAGCGACGGGAGTCAGGGCCTTCTAGACTACAATGAGCAGTTCTTC.

The J gene is TRBJ2-2, the V gene TRBV9, with TRBD1 as a possible D gene (6 bases). With 3 bases removed from V and 4 bases from J, the gap between germline ends came to 10 bases. This CDR3 has 14 amino acids. Germline V gene sequence: CDR1 SGDLS, CDR2 YYNGEE. CDR3 DNA: TGTGCCAGCAGCGGAACAGGGCTCACCGGGGAGCTGTTTTTT. Its translation: CASSGTGLTGELFF.

This clone was observed once. The chain couples TRBV7-6 to TRBJ1-6; D perhaps matches TRBD1 (5 bases). CDR1 is SGHVS and CDR2 is FNYEAQ in the germline V gene. V lost 3 bases to trimming and J lost 0 bases, with 9 bases between them. CDR3 length equals 16 residues. CDR3 in DNA: TGTGCCAGCAGCTTCCGGGGGAGCTCCTATAATTCACCCCTCCACTTT. Amino acid sequence: CASSFRGSSYNSPLHF.

This clone appeared a few times. The chain recombines TRBV2 with TRBJ2-7; no clear D gene. Germline values: CDR1 SNHLY, CDR2 FYNNEI. The CDR3 spans 13 residues. The germline V and J ends were trimmed by 8 bases and 3 bases, with 14 bases remaining between them. CDR3 sequence reads: CASLSKARYEQYF. The CDR3 nucleotides are TGTGCCAGCCTATCCAAAGCCCGCTACGAGCAGTACTTC.

The CDR3 DNA is TGTGCCTTCGGCGAAGAGGAAACTGAAGCTTTCTTT. Translating gives CAFGEEETEAFF. The chain has TRBV10-3 and TRBJ1-1; no firm D call. This CDR3 comprises 12 residues. V lost 11 bases and J 5 bases, leaving 15 bases between the germline ends. CDR1 is ENHRY and CDR2 is SYGVKD in the germline V gene.

The V and J genes are TRBV27 and TRBJ2-3; D possibly matches TRBD1 or TRBD2 (5 bases each). Germline lookup yields CDR1 MNHEY and CDR2 SMNVEV (reference sequence). The CDR3 consists of 15 residues. V was pared by 3 bases and J by 5 bases, with 15 bases between. As DNA, the CDR3 is TGTGCCAGCAGTTTCGGGACGGGAATTAGAGATACGCAGTATTTT. It encodes CASSFGTGIRDTQYF.

This rearrangement joins TRBV9 to TRBJ2-7; D gene uncertain. Germline loops: CDR1 SGDLS, CDR2 YYNGEE. V shed 0 bases and J shed 2 bases, with 12 bases lying between them. This CDR3 is built from 15 residues. CDR3: CASSVEIAPPYEQYF. The CDR3 nucleotides read TGTGCCAGCAGCGTAGAAATAGCCCCCCCCTACGAGCAGTACTTC.

The CDR3 DNA reads as TGCGCCAGCAGCCCCGGGCAGGAGTCCTACGAGCAGTACTTC. The encoded protein is CASSPGQESYEQYF. The rearrangement joins TRBV4-1 to TRBJ2-7; D unclear. The V and J ends lost 4 bases and 1 base respectively, with 11 bases between them. Looked up from germline, CDR1 is MGHRA and CDR2 is YSYEKL. The CDR3 has 14 residues.

The chain combines TRBV27 with TRBJ2-3, with D perhaps TRBD1 (5 bases). Germline V gene lookup returns CDR1 MNHEY and CDR2 SMNVEV (reference sequence). This CDR3 has 15 amino acids. V lost 6 bases and J lost 1, with 14 bases in between. CDR3 loop: CASSPLIGGTDTQYF. CDR3 bases: TGTGCCAGCAGCCCCTTAATAGGGGGCACAGATACGCAGTATTTT.

The chain has TRBV9 and TRBJ2-7; D not resolved. Germline V gene sequence: CDR1 SGDLS, CDR2 YYNGEE. The CDR3 consists of 15 residues. Trimming stripped 0 bases from V and 3 bases from J, with 13 bases between. The CDR3, as DNA: TGTGCCAGCAGCGTAGATGCAAGTCCCAGCTACGAGCAGTACTTC. Its translation is CASSVDASPSYEQYF. The full variable domain, rest sourced from reference TRBV9 and TRBJ2-7, is DSGVTQTPKHLITATGQRVTLRCSPRSGDLSVYWYQQSLDQGLQFLIQYYNGEERAKGNILERFSAQQFPDLHSELNLSSLELGDSALYFCASSVDASPSYEQYFGPGTRLTVT.

V usage is TRBV27 and J usage is TRBJ2-7, with 9 positions matching TRBD1. Trimming took 3 bases from V and 2 from J; bases not matched to a gene: 11. CDR3 length: 17 residues. Germline CDR1 is MNHEY and CDR2 is SMNVEV (reference sequence). CDR3 in DNA: TGTGCCAGCAGTTTGGGACCCGGGACAGGGAGCCCCTACGAGCAGTACTTC. This sequence encodes CASSLGPGTGSPYEQYF.

The rearrangement uses TRBV13 and TRBJ2-7, with 8 bases fitting TRBD1. CDR3 size: 15 residues. Germline V gene lookup returns CDR1 PRHDT and CDR2 FYEKMQ (reference sequence). V dropped 5 bases and J dropped 6; count of bases not matched to a gene: 12. The CDR3 DNA sequence: TGTGCCAGCAGCCCGATAAAGCCAGGGGGCCGCGAGCAGTACTTC. Translated: CASSPIKPGGREQYF.